Listed below are T cell receptor beta chains from one sample, sequenced in a study of control samples from healthy donors and cancer patients. Repertoires were generated with immunoSEQ multiplex PCR, while TCRdb's copy carries only in-frame clones and drops some. The profile shows some 150,000 clones, about 90% of them singletons. Sequenced sample: blood. All receptors derive from a man aged 18-30 years in good health. The CDR3 runs from the conserved cysteine through the conserved F or W. The D gene is left open where the match is weak. Not every row has a clone size; where given, it reads once, few, many or a size class.

v_call: TRBV7-9
clone_size: NA
d_call: NA
j_call: TRBJ1-1
cdr3_nt: TGTGCCAGCAGCTTTGGAGCCACTGAAGCTTTCTTT
cdr3_aa: CASSFGATEAFF

v_call: TRBV30
clone_size: NA
d_call: NA
j_call: TRBJ2-1
cdr3_nt: TGTGCCTGGAGTCCAGGTTACCTTTCCGATGAGCAGTTCTTC
cdr3_aa: CAWSPGYLSDEQFF

v_call: TRBV11-2
clone_size: NA
d_call: TRBD1
j_call: TRBJ1-5
cdr3_nt: TGTGCCAGCAGCCTGGGACAGAGAAATCAGCCCCAGCATTTT
cdr3_aa: CASSLGQRNQPQHF

v_call: TRBV27
clone_size: NA
d_call: TRBD1
j_call: TRBJ2-2
cdr3_nt: TGTGCCAGCAGTCCCGACAGGGGGTTCACCGGGGAGCTGTTTTTT
cdr3_aa: CASSPDRGFTGELFF

v_call: TRBV7-2
clone_size: once
d_call: TRBD1
j_call: TRBJ1-5
cdr3_nt: TGTGCCAGCAGCTTACGACAGGGGAATCAGCCCCAGCATTTT
cdr3_aa: CASSLRQGNQPQHF

v_call: TRBV21-1
clone_size: NA
d_call: NA
j_call: TRBJ1-1
cdr3_nt: TGTGCCAGCAGCCCTTGGGACAGGGGGCAGGTGAACACTGAAGCTTTCTTT
cdr3_aa: CASSPWDRGQVNTEAFF

v_call: TRBV6-6
clone_size: NA
d_call: NA
j_call: TRBJ1-6
cdr3_nt: TGTGCCAGCAGGTCATCAGGGGCTATCAATTCACCCCTCCACTTT
cdr3_aa: CASRSSGAINSPLHF

v_call: TRBV6-1
clone_size: NA
d_call: TRBD2
j_call: TRBJ2-7
cdr3_nt: TGTGCCAGCAGTGAAAAGGGACTAGCGGGGGACGAGCAGTACTTC
cdr3_aa: CASSEKGLAGDEQYF

v_call: TRBV7-9
clone_size: NA
d_call: NA
j_call: TRBJ1-6
cdr3_nt: TGTGCCAGCAGCTTAAAGGGGATGGAGAATTCACCCCTCCACTTT
cdr3_aa: CASSLKGMENSPLHF

v_call: TRBV2
clone_size: NA
d_call: NA
j_call: TRBJ2-7
cdr3_nt: TGTGCCAGCAGTCCGCTCCGGCGTCCGGACGAGCAGTACTTC
cdr3_aa: CASSPLRRPDEQYF

v_call: TRBV7-9
clone_size: NA
d_call: NA
j_call: TRBJ2-2
cdr3_nt: TGTGCCAGCAGCTTGGGGGCAGTGAACACCGGGGAGCTGTTTTTT
cdr3_aa: CASSLGAVNTGELFF

v_call: TRBV25-1
clone_size: NA
d_call: NA
j_call: TRBJ2-5
cdr3_nt: TGTGCCAGCAGTCAGGATCGAGGAGAAGGGACGGGGGAGACCCAGTACTTC
cdr3_aa: CASSQDRGEGTGETQYF

v_call: TRBV5-1
clone_size: NA
d_call: NA
j_call: TRBJ2-5
cdr3_nt: TGCGCCAGCAGCTCTCTGACAGGTTTCCAAGAGACCCAGTACTTC
cdr3_aa: CASSSLTGFQETQYF

v_call: TRBV25-1
clone_size: NA
d_call: TRBD1
j_call: TRBJ1-6
cdr3_nt: TGTGCCAGCAGCTTAAGCCGGGACAGTAATTCACCCCTCCACTTT
cdr3_aa: CASSLSRDSNSPLHF

v_call: TRBV5-1
clone_size: NA
d_call: TRBD1
j_call: TRBJ1-2
cdr3_nt: TGCGCCAGCAGCTTGGGGGACAGGGCCGACTATGGCTACACCTTC
cdr3_aa: CASSLGDRADYGYTF

v_call: TRBV7-6
clone_size: few
d_call: NA
j_call: TRBJ1-3
cdr3_nt: TGTGCCAGCAGCGATCAGGGGCGCGCTGGAAACACCATATATTTT
cdr3_aa: CASSDQGRAGNTIYF

v_call: TRBV12-5
clone_size: NA
d_call: NA
j_call: TRBJ1-1
cdr3_nt: TGTGCTAGTTCACGCGGGGGGACTGAAGCTTTCTTT
cdr3_aa: CASSRGGTEAFF

v_call: TRBV11-2
clone_size: NA
d_call: NA
j_call: TRBJ1-2
cdr3_nt: TGTGCCAGCAGCTCTTACATCACCCAGGGCTACACCTTC
cdr3_aa: CASSSYITQGYTF

v_call: TRBV25-1
clone_size: NA
d_call: NA
j_call: TRBJ1-2
cdr3_nt: TGTGCCAGCAGGGACAGAGCCTATGGCTACACCTTC
cdr3_aa: CASRDRAYGYTF

v_call: TRBV6-5
clone_size: NA
d_call: NA
j_call: TRBJ2-7
cdr3_nt: TGTGCCAGCAGCCACAAGGGGTACGAGCAGTACTTC
cdr3_aa: CASSHKGYEQYF

v_call: TRBV2
clone_size: once
d_call: TRBD2
j_call: TRBJ2-7
cdr3_nt: TGTGCCAGCAGTGATTTGCGTCTAGCGGCCTACGAGCAGTACTTC
cdr3_aa: CASSDLRLAAYEQYF

v_call: TRBV5-4
clone_size: NA
d_call: NA
j_call: TRBJ2-5
cdr3_nt: TGTGCCAGCAGCTTGGCCCCGGGAACTTGGGAGACCCAGTACTTC
cdr3_aa: CASSLAPGTWETQYF

v_call: TRBV18
clone_size: NA
d_call: TRBD2
j_call: TRBJ2-7
cdr3_nt: TGTGCCAGCTCTCCCACAGCGGGAGGTTACGAGCAGTACTTC
cdr3_aa: CASSPTAGGYEQYF

v_call: TRBV5-1
clone_size: NA
d_call: NA
j_call: TRBJ2-7
cdr3_nt: TGCGCCAGCAGCTTGGTAGGTAATCCCTACGAGCAGTACTTC
cdr3_aa: CASSLVGNPYEQYF

v_call: TRBV19
clone_size: once
d_call: TRBD1
j_call: TRBJ1-1
cdr3_nt: TGTGCCAGTAACGCGGGACAGCCATTAATGAACACTGAAGCTTTCTTT
cdr3_aa: CASNAGQPLMNTEAFF

v_call: TRBV19
clone_size: NA
d_call: NA
j_call: TRBJ1-5
cdr3_nt: TGTGCCAGTAGTATAGAAGGGGGGACCAATCAGCCCCAGCATTTT
cdr3_aa: CASSIEGGTNQPQHF

v_call: TRBV19
clone_size: NA
d_call: NA
j_call: TRBJ2-3
cdr3_nt: TGTGCCAGTAGTATAAGGGGGGAGGATACGCAGTATTTT
cdr3_aa: CASSIRGEDTQYF

v_call: TRBV9
clone_size: NA
d_call: NA
j_call: TRBJ2-1
cdr3_nt: TGTGCCAGCAGCGTGGGCCCCAAAGTCAATGAGCAGTTCTTC
cdr3_aa: CASSVGPKVNEQFF

v_call: TRBV7-9
clone_size: NA
d_call: NA
j_call: TRBJ1-3
cdr3_nt: TGTGCCAGCAGCAGGGGTACTGGAAACACCATATATTTT
cdr3_aa: CASSRGTGNTIYF

v_call: TRBV2
clone_size: NA
d_call: TRBD1
j_call: TRBJ1-2
cdr3_nt: TGTGCCAGCAGTGAAATGGGAGGGACAGGGGGCTACTATGGCTACACCTTC
cdr3_aa: CASSEMGGTGGYYGYTF

v_call: TRBV12-3/TRBV12-4
clone_size: NA
d_call: TRBD1
j_call: TRBJ1-6
cdr3_nt: TGTGCCAGCAGTTACACCGGGACAGTCCTCCACTTT
cdr3_aa: CASSYTGTVLHF

v_call: TRBV18
clone_size: NA
d_call: TRBD2
j_call: TRBJ2-3
cdr3_nt: TGTGCCAGCTCACTTTCGAATGAGGGACTAGCGGGGCCCACAGATACGCAGTATTTT
cdr3_aa: CASSLSNEGLAGPTDTQYF

v_call: TRBV5-6
clone_size: NA
d_call: NA
j_call: TRBJ1-4
cdr3_nt: TGTGCCAGCGGACTCAAGGGGCGGGAAAAACTGTTTTTT
cdr3_aa: CASGLKGREKLFF

v_call: TRBV30
clone_size: NA
d_call: TRBD1
j_call: TRBJ2-7
cdr3_nt: TGTGCCTGGAGCCCAGACAGGGGAACATACGAGCAGTACTTC
cdr3_aa: CAWSPDRGTYEQYF

v_call: TRBV5-1
clone_size: NA
d_call: NA
j_call: TRBJ1-6
cdr3_nt: TGCGCCAGCAGCTTGGTACCCGGACAAAGCACGGATTCACCCCTCCACTTT
cdr3_aa: CASSLVPGQSTDSPLHF

v_call: TRBV9
clone_size: NA
d_call: NA
j_call: TRBJ1-3
cdr3_nt: TGTGCCAGCAGCGTAGACCCCTGGACGGAATACTCTGGAAACACCATATATTTT
cdr3_aa: CASSVDPWTEYSGNTIYF

v_call: TRBV9
clone_size: NA
d_call: TRBD1
j_call: TRBJ2-7
cdr3_nt: TGTGCCAGCAGCGGACAGGGGGGTCTGCTCTACGAGCAGTACTTC
cdr3_aa: CASSGQGGLLYEQYF

v_call: TRBV6-6
clone_size: NA
d_call: TRBD2
j_call: TRBJ2-3
cdr3_nt: TGTGCCAGCAGTCTAGGACTAGCCCAATCTCGTACAGATACGCAGTATTTT
cdr3_aa: CASSLGLAQSRTDTQYF

v_call: TRBV13
clone_size: NA
d_call: TRBD2
j_call: TRBJ2-1
cdr3_nt: TGTGCCAGCGGCGAAGCGGGGGACACCGGTTCGGAGCAGTTCTTC
cdr3_aa: CASGEAGDTGSEQFF

v_call: TRBV11-2
clone_size: few
d_call: TRBD1
j_call: TRBJ1-1
cdr3_nt: TGTGCCAGCAGGGGACAGGGAAACACTGAAGCTTTCTTT
cdr3_aa: CASRGQGNTEAFF

v_call: TRBV5-5
clone_size: NA
d_call: NA
j_call: TRBJ1-2
cdr3_nt: TGTGCCAGCAGCTTGGGACAGGCAAGGGCTTATGGCTACACCTTC
cdr3_aa: CASSLGQARAYGYTF